Shown below are 20 T cell receptor beta chains from a single sample sequenced in a study of cytomegalovirus exposure and HLA in healthy donors. The PCR had 60 Vbeta and 13 Jbeta primers. The protocol was immunoSEQ multiplex PCR, while the TCRdb copy is restricted to in-frame clones and leaves out a portion. The sample records about 82,000 clones, about 90% being singletons. Sequenced input: PBMCs. These TCRs come from a man aged 18 to 29 in good health and CMV-seronegative.

The table lists this clone with a count of one. This rearrangement joins TRBV6-4 to TRBJ2-2; 9 nucleotides align to TRBD2. This CDR3 contains 18 residues. Germline assignment: CDR1 MRHNA and CDR2 SNTAGT. Germline trimming cut 4 bases from V and 0 bases from J; bases unmatched to any gene: 9. The CDR3 sequence: CASSARLRLAANTGELFF. Here the CDR3 DNA reads TGTGCCAGCAGTGCCCGCCTTCGACTAGCGGCGAACACCGGGGAGCTGTTTTTT.

V gene TRBV11-2 combines with J gene TRBJ2-3, with 8 bases matching TRBD2. This CDR3 has 15 residues. The V gene end was trimmed by 6 bases and the J gene end by 6 bases; junction bases not matched to a gene: 11. The germline gives CDR1 SGHAT, CDR2 FQNNGV. CDR3 coding DNA: TGTGCCAGCAGGCGGACTAGCTCGGGCCGGGATACGCAGTATTTT. This codes for CASRRTSSGRDTQYF.

This clone was counted only a few times. The chain couples TRBV13 to TRBJ2-1, with TRBD2 identical over 11 bases. The CDR3 sequence is 15 residues long. V dropped 5 bases and J dropped 4; count of bases not matched to a gene: 4. Germline V lookup: CDR1 PRHDT, CDR2 FYEKMQ (reference sequence). In DNA form, the CDR3 reads TGTGCCAGCAGCGTGGGACTAGCGGTTTACAATGAGCAGTTCTTC. This gives the protein CASSVGLAVYNEQFF.

The chain employs TRBV19 and TRBJ1-2; TRBD1 agrees at 7 bases. This CDR3 region has 13 residues. J gave up 5 bases and V 5 bases, and 5 bases lay outside the gene matches. The germline V gene encodes CDR1 LNHDA and CDR2 SQIVND (reference sequence). This chain's CDR3 is CASSSQGRYGYTF. The CDR3 nucleotides read TGTGCCAGTAGTTCACAGGGGAGATATGGCTACACCTTC.

The chain employs TRBV5-1 and TRBJ2-5; 8 bases agree with TRBD2. The germline gives CDR1 SGHRS, CDR2 YFSETQ. This CDR3 spans 15 amino acids. Trimming cost V 0 bases and J 5 bases; bases outside gene matches: 6. The CDR3 coding sequence is TGCGCCAGCAGCTTGGGTCGGGAGGGCCGGGAGACCCAGTACTTC. It yields the protein CASSLGREGRETQYF. The full variable domain, with the rest looked up from reference TRBV5-1 and TRBJ2-5, is KAGVTQTPRYLIKTRGQQVTLSCSPISGHRSVSWYQQTPGQGLQFLFEYFSETQRNKGNFPGRFSGRQFSNSRSEMNVSTLELGDSALYLCASSLGREGRETQYFGPGTRLLVL.

Remarks on this clone: A junction boundary mismatches the germline segment, possibly from a read error. CDR3 coding DNA: TGTGCTAGCAGCCTCGGACAGGGGTGGAACACCGGGGAGCTGTTTTTT. Translated, it gives CASSLGQGWNTGELFF. The gene calls are TRBV7-7 and TRBJ2-2; TRBD1 agrees at 9 bases. Per the germline V gene, CDR1 is SSHAT and CDR2 is FNYEAQ (reference sequence). This CDR3 has 16 residues.

This clone was detected only once. CDR3 loop: CASSFPGLAGVNEQFF. The CDR3 DNA reads as TGCGCCAGCAGCTTCCCGGGACTAGCGGGAGTCAATGAGCAGTTCTTC. The chain combines TRBV5-1 with TRBJ2-1, with 14 bases lining up with TRBD2. Germline V gene sequence: CDR1 SGHRS, CDR2 YFSETQ. The CDR3 is made up of 16 amino acids. Germline trimming cut 2 bases from V and 6 bases from J; bases unmatched to any gene: 4.

This clone has more than one count but fewer than ten. The chain is built from TRBV11-1 and TRBJ1-1; TRBD1 matches at 9 bases. The length of the CDR3 is 14 residues. In germline, CDR1 is SGHAT, CDR2 FQDESV (reference sequence). V trimming: 5 bases; J trimming: 5 bases; junction bases outside the gene matches: 6. Here the CDR3 DNA reads TGTGCCAGCAGCCCAAGGACAGGGGAAACTGAAGCTTTCTTT. Its protein product is CASSPRTGETEAFF. Supplemented by reference TRBV11-1 and TRBJ1-1, the full variable domain reads EAEVAQSPRYKITEKSQAVAFWCDPISGHATLYWYRQILGQGPELLVQFQDESVVDDSQLPKDRFSAERLKGVDSTLKIQPAELGDSAMYLCASSPRTGETEAFFGQGTRLTVV.

The chain couples TRBV19 to TRBJ2-4, with D maybe TRBD1 (6 bases). This CDR3 is built from 16 residues. From germline, CDR1 is LNHDA and CDR2 SQIVND (reference sequence). Between the trimmed V and J ends, which lost 7 bases and 0 bases, there was a span of 16 bases. The CDR3 sequence is CASTSQGQLAKNIQYF. The DNA for the CDR3 is TGTGCCAGTACTTCGCAGGGGCAACTAGCCAAAAACATTCAGTACTTC.

V and J are TRBV28 and TRBJ1-5, with 9 bases matching TRBD1. The CDR3 spans 16 residues. The germline V gene encodes CDR1 MDHEN and CDR2 SYDVKM. The V gene end was trimmed by 7 bases and the J gene end by 2 bases; junction bases not matched to a gene: 9. The CDR3 reads CASIGRDRARNQPQHF. CDR3 sequence (DNA): TGTGCCAGCATCGGAAGGGACAGGGCCCGCAATCAGCCCCAGCATTTT.

The gene calls are TRBV18 and TRBJ2-5; 14 nucleotides match TRBD2. Per the germline V gene, CDR1 is KGHSH and CDR2 is LQKENI. The CDR3 has 15 amino acids. V dropped 2 bases and J dropped 4; count of bases not matched to a gene: 0. The CDR3: CASSPGLAGGETQYF. The CDR3 region has the DNA TGTGCCAGCTCACCAGGACTAGCGGGAGGAGAGACCCAGTACTTC.

This chain uses TRBV6-6 with TRBJ2-1; 10 bases are shared with TRBD2. Germline V CDR1 and CDR2: MNHNY, SVGAGI (reference sequence). The ends lost 6 bases at V and 3 bases at J; junction bases unmatched: 5. The CDR3 totals 15 residues. The CDR3 DNA reads TGTGCCAGCAGCCGGACTAGCGGCATCTACAATGAGCAGTTCTTC. Translated: CASSRTSGIYNEQFF.

The rearrangement joins TRBV19 to TRBJ1-1; D perhaps matches TRBD1 (6 bases). Trimming cost V 3 bases and J 1 base, with 21 bases left between them. The germline gives CDR1 LNHDA, CDR2 SQIVND (reference sequence). The CDR3 sequence is 18 residues long. This CDR3 reads CASSIGQWKTGRNTEAFF. The CDR3 region has the DNA TGTGCCAGTAGTATCGGCCAATGGAAGACAGGTAGGAACACTGAAGCTTTCTTT.

The chain combines TRBV19 with TRBJ2-3, with no clear D. The CDR3 has 14 residues. Trimming pared 4 bases from V and 0 bases from J, leaving 8 bases between. From germline, CDR1 is LNHDA and CDR2 SQIVND (reference sequence). CDR3 sequence (DNA): TGTGCCAGTAGTAGCTTAGAAAGCACAGATACGCAGTATTTT. Its protein product is CASSSLESTDTQYF.

The chain couples TRBV28 to TRBJ2-1; D remains unclear. This CDR3 has 11 amino acids. Germline CDR1 and CDR2: MDHEN and SYDVKM. Trimming cost V 7 bases and J 6 bases, with 7 bases left between them. The CDR3 here is CASTFLNEQFF. For the CDR3, the DNA is TGTGCCAGCACCTTTCTCAATGAGCAGTTCTTC. The full variable domain, rest sourced from reference TRBV28 and TRBJ2-1, is DVKVTQSSRYLVKRTGEKVFLECVQDMDHENMFWYRQDPGLGLRLIYFSYDVKMKEKGDIPEGYSVSREKKERFSLILESASTNQTSMYLCASTFLNEQFFGPGTRLTVL.

V usage is TRBV10-3 and J usage is TRBJ1-3, with D possibly matching TRBD1 (6 bases). There are 16 residues in the CDR3. The germline V gene has CDR1 ENHRY and CDR2 SYGVKD. V was shortened by 2 bases and J by 0 bases, with 11 bases between the two germline ends. The CDR3 DNA is TGTGCCATCAGTGAGCTGGACAGAAACTCTGGAAACACCATATATTTT. Amino acid sequence: CAISELDRNSGNTIYF.

This chain uses TRBV18 with TRBJ1-1; 8 nucleotides align to TRBD1. Germline-derived CDR1 and CDR2 are KGHSH and LQKENI. The junction had 4 bases not matched to a gene; V was cut back by 4 bases and J by 6 bases. The CDR3 extends over 13 amino acids. CDR3 amino acids: CASSQDREAEAFF. In DNA, the CDR3 is TGTGCCAGCTCACAGGACAGGGAAGCTGAAGCTTTCTTT.

This chain uses TRBV7-9 with TRBJ2-7, with a possible D match to TRBD1 (6 bases). Trimming took off 7 bases at V and 3 bases at J, with 13 bases between the two ends. The CDR3 has 13 residues. The germline gives CDR1 SEHNR, CDR2 FQNEAQ (reference sequence). In DNA, the CDR3 is TGTGCCAGCAAATCGGGACACCTCTACGAGCAGTACTTC. Its translation is CASKSGHLYEQYF.

V is TRBV7-8 and J is TRBJ1-5; D is unclear. From germline, CDR1 is SGHVS and CDR2 FQNEAQ. The CDR3 spans 15 residues. With 5 bases removed from V and 6 bases from J, the gap between germline ends came to 17 bases. DNA of the CDR3: TGTGCCAGCAGCCGTAGTCTGAGGCGCGGTCAGCCCCAGCATTTT. This codes for CASSRSLRRGQPQHF.

Here the CDR3 DNA reads TGTGCCAGCTCACCACCGCGGCCAGGGTACACTGAAGCTTTCTTT. Amino acids: CASSPPRPGYTEAFF. The chain carries TRBV18 and TRBJ1-1, with D possibly TRBD1 on 5 matching bases. The germline V and J ends were trimmed by 0 bases and 3 bases, with 11 bases remaining between them. CDR3 length: 15 residues. Germline V gene data show CDR1 as KGHSH and CDR2 as LQKENI.